These 8 T cell receptor beta chains came from one sample sequenced in a study of shared clonotypes between healthy human individuals. CD45RO-negative, CCR7-positively selected cells formed the naive CD8 fraction, excluding terminally differentiated effector memory CD45RA+ cells. Sequencing was performed with immunoSEQ multiplex PCR; in TCRdb, only in-frame clones are kept and a portion is missing. The sample lists about 580,000 clones; roughly 98% were seen once. Material: naive CD8+ T cells sorted from blood. Source of these receptors: a man aged 25 to 40 in good health.

Note on this clone: One junction end disagrees with the germline gene, perhaps due to a read error. This chain links TRBV2 with TRBJ1-1; perhaps TRBD1 as D (6 bases). The CDR3 contains 16 residues. Germline lookup yields CDR1 SNHLY and CDR2 FYNNEI. CDR3 region: CASSADRTHTGTEAFF. In DNA form, the CDR3 reads TGTGCCAGCAGCGCCGACAGGACCCACACGGGCACTGAAGCCTTCTTT.

The CDR3 nucleotides are TGTGCCTGGAGCGGGACTGATTATGGCTACACCTTC. Translated, it gives CAWSGTDYGYTF. The rearrangement links TRBV30 to TRBJ1-2; TRBD1 is a possible D gene (5 bases). The V end was cut by 3 bases, the J end by 5 bases, with 10 bases between. The CDR3 contains 12 residues. Germline CDR1 reads GTSNPN; CDR2 reads SVGIG (reference sequence).

The chain joins TRBV9 to TRBJ1-1; D unclear. CDR1 and CDR2 (germline): SGDLS, YYNGEE. The CDR3 runs 15 residues. The V end lost 0 bases, the J end lost 1 base, and 10 bases lay between the germline ends. As DNA, the CDR3 is TGTGCCAGCAGCGTAGATCCAGACCCGAACACTGAAGCTTTCTTT. This gives the protein CASSVDPDPNTEAFF.

V is TRBV11-3 and J is TRBJ2-1; D unclear. The V end was cut by 2 bases, the J end by 6 bases, with 8 bases between. This CDR3 is 13 amino acids long. From germline, CDR1 is SGHNT and CDR2 YENEEA. In DNA form, the CDR3 reads TGTGCCAGCAGCTTACCCCCCGGCAATGAGCAGTTCTTC. This translates into CASSLPPGNEQFF.

The gene calls are TRBV5-1 and TRBJ2-2; TRBD2 matches at 7 bases. Trimming at V came to 7 bases and at J to 8 bases, leaving 2 bases not matched to a gene. Germline CDR1 SGHRS, CDR2 YFSETQ. This CDR3 comprises 11 residues. As DNA, the CDR3 is TGCGCCAGCGAACTAGCGGGGGAGCTGTTTTTT. Amino acids: CASELAGELFF.

This sequence joins TRBV7-2 and TRBJ1-2; D may be TRBD1 (6 bases). V dropped 5 bases and J dropped 4 bases, with 23 bases sitting between them. The CDR3 is 17 amino acids. Germline V CDR1 and CDR2: SGHTA, FQGNSA. This chain's CDR3 is CASSPRGHRLDRYGYTF. The CDR3 DNA follows: TGTGCCAGCAGCCCCCGGGGACACCGATTGGACCGCTATGGCTACACCTTC.

V usage is TRBV15 and J usage is TRBJ2-7; D call uncertain. The CDR3 sequence is 12 residues long. Germline V gene data show CDR1 as LNHNV and CDR2 as YYDKDF (reference sequence). With 3 bases removed from V and 7 bases from J, the gap between germline ends came to 10 bases. The CDR3 loop reads CATSRPLGEQYF. CDR3 bases: TGTGCCACCAGCAGGCCACTGGGGGAGCAGTACTTC.

The chain uses TRBV27 and TRBJ2-7, with D perhaps TRBD2 (5 bases). V was trimmed by 5 bases and J by 5 bases, leaving 19 bases between them. Germline V lookup: CDR1 MNHEY, CDR2 SMNVEV (reference sequence). The CDR3 consists of 15 residues. The CDR3 region is CASSAIEGGHDEQYF. The CDR3 DNA follows: TGTGCCAGCAGTGCAATCGAGGGTGGGCACGACGAGCAGTACTTC.